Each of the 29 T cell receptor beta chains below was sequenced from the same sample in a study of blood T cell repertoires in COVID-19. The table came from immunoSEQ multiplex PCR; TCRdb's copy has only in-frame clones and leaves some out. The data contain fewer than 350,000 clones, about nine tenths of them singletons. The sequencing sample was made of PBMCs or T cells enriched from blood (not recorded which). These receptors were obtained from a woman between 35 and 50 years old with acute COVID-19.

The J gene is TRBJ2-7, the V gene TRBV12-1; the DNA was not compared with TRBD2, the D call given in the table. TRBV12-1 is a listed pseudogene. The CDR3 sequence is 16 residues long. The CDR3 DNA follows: TGTGCCAGCAGCCCAGCTCCGCGGGAGGGGACCTACGAGCAGTACTTC. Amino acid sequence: CASSPAPREGTYEQYF.

The CDR3 bases are TGTGCCAGCAGGCCTCGGGCGGGGAACACTGAAGCTTTCTTT. It is translated as CASRPRAGNTEAFF. The V and J genes are TRBV7-9 and TRBJ1-1, with D uncertain. V was clipped by 6 bases and J by 1 base, with 12 bases between them. Germline V lookup: CDR1 SEHNR, CDR2 FQNEAQ (reference sequence). The CDR3 loop spans 14 amino acids.

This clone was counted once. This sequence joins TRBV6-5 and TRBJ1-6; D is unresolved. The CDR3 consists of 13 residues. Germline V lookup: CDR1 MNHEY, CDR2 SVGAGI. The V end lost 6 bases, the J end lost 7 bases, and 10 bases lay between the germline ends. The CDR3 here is CASRALENSPLHF. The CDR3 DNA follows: TGTGCCAGCAGGGCTTTGGAGAATTCACCCCTCCACTTT.

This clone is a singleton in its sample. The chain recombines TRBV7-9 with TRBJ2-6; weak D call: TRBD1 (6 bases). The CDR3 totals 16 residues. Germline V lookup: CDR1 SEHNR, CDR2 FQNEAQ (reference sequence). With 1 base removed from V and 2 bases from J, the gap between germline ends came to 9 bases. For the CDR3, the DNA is TGTGCCAGCAGCTTAGGTGGACAGACTGGGGCCAACGTCCTGACTTTC. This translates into CASSLGGQTGANVLTF.

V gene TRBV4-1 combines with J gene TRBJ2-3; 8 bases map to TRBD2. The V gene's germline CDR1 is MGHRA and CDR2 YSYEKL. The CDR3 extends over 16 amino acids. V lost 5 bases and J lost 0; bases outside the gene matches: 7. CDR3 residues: CASSTWPSGSTDTQYF. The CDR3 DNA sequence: TGCGCCAGCAGCACCTGGCCTAGCGGGAGCACAGATACGCAGTATTTT.

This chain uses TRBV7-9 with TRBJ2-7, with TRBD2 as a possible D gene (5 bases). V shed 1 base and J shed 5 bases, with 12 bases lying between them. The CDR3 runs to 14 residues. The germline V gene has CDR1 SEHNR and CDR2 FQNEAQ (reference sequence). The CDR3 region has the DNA TGTGCCAGCAGCTTAGGGGCGGGCCTGGACGAGCAGTACTTC. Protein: CASSLGAGLDEQYF. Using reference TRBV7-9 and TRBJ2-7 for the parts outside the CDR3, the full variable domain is DTGVSQNPRHKITKRGQNVTFRCDPISEHNRLYWYRQTLGQGPEFLTYFQNEAQLEKSRLLSDRFSAERPKGSFSTLEIQRTEQGDSAMYLCASSLGAGLDEQYFGPGTRLTVT.

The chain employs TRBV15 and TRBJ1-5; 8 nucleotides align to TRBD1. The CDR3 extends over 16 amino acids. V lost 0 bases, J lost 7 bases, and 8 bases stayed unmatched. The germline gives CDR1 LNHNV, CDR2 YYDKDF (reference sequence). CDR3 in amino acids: CATSRDRQGARQPQHF. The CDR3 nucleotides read TGTGCCACCAGCAGAGATCGGCAGGGGGCTCGGCAGCCCCAGCATTTT.

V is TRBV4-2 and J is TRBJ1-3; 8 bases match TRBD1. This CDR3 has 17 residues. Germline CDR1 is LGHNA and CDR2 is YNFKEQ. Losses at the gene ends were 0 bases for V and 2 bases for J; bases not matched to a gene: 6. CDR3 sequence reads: CASSQDWAGGPGNTIYF. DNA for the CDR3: TGTGCCAGCAGCCAAGATTGGGCAGGGGGCCCTGGAAACACCATATATTTT.

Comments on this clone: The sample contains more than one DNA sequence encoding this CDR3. This chain's CDR3 is CASSLEATGSYEQYF. The CDR3 DNA follows: TGTGCCAGCAGCTTAGAGGCCACCGGGTCCTACGAGCAGTACTTC. This chain uses TRBV11-2 with TRBJ2-7; D unresolved. CDR3 length: 15 amino acids. V dropped 0 bases and J dropped 1 base, with 10 bases sitting between them. Germline CDR1 is SGHAT and CDR2 is FQNNGV.

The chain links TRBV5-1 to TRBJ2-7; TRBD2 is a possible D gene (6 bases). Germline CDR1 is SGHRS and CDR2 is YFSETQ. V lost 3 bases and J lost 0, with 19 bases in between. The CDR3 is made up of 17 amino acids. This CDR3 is CASSSMGGGISSYEQYF. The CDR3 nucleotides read TGCGCCAGCAGCTCGATGGGCGGCGGGATTAGCTCCTACGAGCAGTACTTC. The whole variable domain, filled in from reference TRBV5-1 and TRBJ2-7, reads KAGVTQTPRYLIKTRGQQVTLSCSPISGHRSVSWYQQTPGQGLQFLFEYFSETQRNKGNFPGRFSGRQFSNSRSEMNVSTLELGDSALYLCASSSMGGGISSYEQYFGPGTRLTVT.

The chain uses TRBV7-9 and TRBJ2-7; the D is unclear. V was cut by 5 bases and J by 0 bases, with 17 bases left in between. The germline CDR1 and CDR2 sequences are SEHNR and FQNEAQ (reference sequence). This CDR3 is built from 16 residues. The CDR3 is CASSPLSLGPSYEQYF. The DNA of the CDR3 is TGTGCCAGCAGCCCCTTATCCCTGGGCCCCTCCTACGAGCAGTACTTC.

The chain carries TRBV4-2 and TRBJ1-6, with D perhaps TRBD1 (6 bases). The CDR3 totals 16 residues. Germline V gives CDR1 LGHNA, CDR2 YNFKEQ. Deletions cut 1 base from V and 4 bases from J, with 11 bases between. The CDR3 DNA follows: TGTGCCAGCAGCCAAGTCCGAGGGGGTTATAATTCACCCCTCCACTTT. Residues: CASSQVRGGYNSPLHF.

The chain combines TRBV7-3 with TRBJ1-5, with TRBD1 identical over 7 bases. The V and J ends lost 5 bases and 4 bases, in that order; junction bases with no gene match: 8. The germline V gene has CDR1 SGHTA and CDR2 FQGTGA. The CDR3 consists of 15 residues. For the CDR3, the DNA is TGTGCCAGCAGCCCCGACAGGGTAGGAAATCAGCCCCAGCATTTT. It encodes CASSPDRVGNQPQHF. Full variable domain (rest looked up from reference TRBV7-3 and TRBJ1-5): GAGVSQTPSNKVTEKGKYVELRCDPISGHTALYWYRQSLGQGPEFLIYFQGTGAADDSGLPNDRFFAVRPEGSVSTLKIQRTERGDSAVYLCASSPDRVGNQPQHFGDGTRLSIL.

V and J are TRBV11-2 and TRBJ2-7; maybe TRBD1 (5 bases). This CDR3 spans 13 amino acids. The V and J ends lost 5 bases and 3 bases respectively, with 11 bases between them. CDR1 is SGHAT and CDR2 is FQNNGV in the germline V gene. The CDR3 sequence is CASSTSQGYEQYF. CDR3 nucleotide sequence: TGTGCCAGCAGCACGAGCCAGGGCTACGAGCAGTACTTC.

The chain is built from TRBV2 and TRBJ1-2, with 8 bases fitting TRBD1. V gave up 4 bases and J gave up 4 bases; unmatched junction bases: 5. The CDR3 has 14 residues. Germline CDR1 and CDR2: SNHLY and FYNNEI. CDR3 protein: CASSGNRGGYGYTF. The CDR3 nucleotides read TGTGCCAGCAGTGGTAACAGGGGGGGCTATGGCTACACCTTC.

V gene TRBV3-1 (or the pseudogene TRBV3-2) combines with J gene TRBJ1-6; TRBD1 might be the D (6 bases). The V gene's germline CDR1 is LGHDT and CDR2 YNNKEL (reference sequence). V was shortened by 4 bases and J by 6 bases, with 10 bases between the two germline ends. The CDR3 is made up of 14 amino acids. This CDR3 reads CASSPQGSNSPLHF. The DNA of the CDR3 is TGTGCCAGCAGCCCTCAGGGGAGTAATTCACCCCTCCACTTT.

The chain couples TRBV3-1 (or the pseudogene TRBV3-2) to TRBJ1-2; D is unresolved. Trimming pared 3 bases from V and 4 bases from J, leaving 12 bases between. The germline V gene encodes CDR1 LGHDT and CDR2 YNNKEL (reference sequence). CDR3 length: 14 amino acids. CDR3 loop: CASSHGRRGYGYTF. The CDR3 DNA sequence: TGTGCCAGCAGCCATGGACGTCGGGGCTATGGCTACACCTTC.

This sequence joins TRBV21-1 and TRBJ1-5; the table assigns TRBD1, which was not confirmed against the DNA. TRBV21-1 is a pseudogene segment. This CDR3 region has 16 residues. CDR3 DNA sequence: TGTGCCAGCAGCAAAGATCGGGGACATTACAATCAGCCCCAGCATTTT. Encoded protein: CASSKDRGHYNQPQHF.

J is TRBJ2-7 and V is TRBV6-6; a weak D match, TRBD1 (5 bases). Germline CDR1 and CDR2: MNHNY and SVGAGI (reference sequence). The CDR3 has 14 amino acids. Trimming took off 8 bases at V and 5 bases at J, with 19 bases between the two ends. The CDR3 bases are TGTGCCAGCTGGGCCAGGGAAGACTGGAACGAGCAGTACTTC. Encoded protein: CASWAREDWNEQYF.

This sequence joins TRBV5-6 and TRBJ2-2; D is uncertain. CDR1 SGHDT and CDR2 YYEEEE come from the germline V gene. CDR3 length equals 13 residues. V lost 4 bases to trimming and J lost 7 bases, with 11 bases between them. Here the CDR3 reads CASSPDTFGELFF. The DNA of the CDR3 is TGTGCCAGCAGCCCCGACACTTTCGGGGAGCTGTTTTTT. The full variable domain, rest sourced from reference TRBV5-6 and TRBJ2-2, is DAGVTQSPTHLIKTRGQQVTLRCSPKSGHDTVSWYQQALGQGPQFIFQYYEEEERQRGNFPDRFSGHQFPNYSSELNVNALLLGDSALYLCASSPDTFGELFFGEGSRLTVL.

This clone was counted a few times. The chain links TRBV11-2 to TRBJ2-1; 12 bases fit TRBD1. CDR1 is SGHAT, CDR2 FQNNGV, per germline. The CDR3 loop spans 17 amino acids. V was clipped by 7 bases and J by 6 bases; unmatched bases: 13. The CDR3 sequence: CASTNYPGQGAPNEQFF. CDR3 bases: TGTGCCAGCACCAATTACCCGGGACAGGGGGCCCCCAATGAGCAGTTCTTC. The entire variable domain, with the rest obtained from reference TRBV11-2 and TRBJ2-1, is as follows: EAGVAQSPRYKIIEKRQSVAFWCNPISGHATLYWYQQILGQGPKLLIQFQNNGVVDDSQLPKDRFSAERLKGVDSTLKIQPAKLEDSAVYLCASTNYPGQGAPNEQFFGPGTRLTVL.

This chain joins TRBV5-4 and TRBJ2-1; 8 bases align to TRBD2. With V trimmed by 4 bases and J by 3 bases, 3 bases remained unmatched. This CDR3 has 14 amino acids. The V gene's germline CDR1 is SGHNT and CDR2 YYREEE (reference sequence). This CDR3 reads CASSAGTSYNEQFF. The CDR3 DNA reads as TGTGCCAGCAGCGCCGGGACTAGCTACAATGAGCAGTTCTTC.

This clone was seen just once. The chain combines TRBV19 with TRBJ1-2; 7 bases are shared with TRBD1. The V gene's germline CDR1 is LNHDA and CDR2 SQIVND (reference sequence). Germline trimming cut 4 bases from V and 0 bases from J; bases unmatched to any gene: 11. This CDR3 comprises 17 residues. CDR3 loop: CASSNPRDSESNYGYTF. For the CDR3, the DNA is TGTGCCAGTAGTAACCCCAGGGACAGCGAGTCTAACTATGGCTACACCTTC. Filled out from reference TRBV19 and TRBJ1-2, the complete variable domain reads DGGITQSPKYLFRKEGQNVTLSCEQNLNHDAMYWYRQDPGQGLRLIYYSQIVNDFQKGDIAEGYSVSREKKESFPLTVTSAQKNPTAFYLCASSNPRDSESNYGYTFGSGTRLTVV.

CDR3 loop: CASSFRTGEPQHF. DNA of the CDR3: TGTGCCAGCAGCTTCAGAACCGGGGAGCCCCAGCATTTT. This chain uses TRBV7-2 with TRBJ1-5; unclear D gene. The CDR3 covers 13 residues. Trimming shortened V by 3 bases and J by 8 bases, and 11 bases separated the two germline ends. CDR1 and CDR2 (germline): SGHTA, FQGNSA.

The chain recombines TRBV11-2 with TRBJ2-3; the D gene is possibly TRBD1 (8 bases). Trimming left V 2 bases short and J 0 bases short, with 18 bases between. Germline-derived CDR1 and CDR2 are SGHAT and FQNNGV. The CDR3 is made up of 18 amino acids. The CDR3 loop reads CASSLNRGGGASTDTQYF. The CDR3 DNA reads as TGTGCCAGCAGCTTAAACAGGGGGGGAGGCGCTAGCACAGATACGCAGTATTTT.

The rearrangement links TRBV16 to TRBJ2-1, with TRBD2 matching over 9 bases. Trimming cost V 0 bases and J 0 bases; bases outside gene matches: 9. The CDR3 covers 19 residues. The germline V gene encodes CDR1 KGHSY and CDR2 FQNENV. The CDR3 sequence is CASSQSGLAGPSSYNEQFF. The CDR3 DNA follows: TGTGCCAGCAGCCAATCGGGGCTAGCGGGACCCAGCTCCTACAATGAGCAGTTCTTC.

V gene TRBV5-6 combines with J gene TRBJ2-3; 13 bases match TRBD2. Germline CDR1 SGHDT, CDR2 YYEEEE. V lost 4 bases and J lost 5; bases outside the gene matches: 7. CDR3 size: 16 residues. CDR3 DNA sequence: TGTGCCAGCAGCCAAGGACTAGCGGGAGTTGGAGATACGCAGTATTTT. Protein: CASSQGLAGVGDTQYF. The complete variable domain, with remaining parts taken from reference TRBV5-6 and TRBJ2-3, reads DAGVTQSPTHLIKTRGQQVTLRCSPKSGHDTVSWYQQALGQGPQFIFQYYEEEERQRGNFPDRFSGHQFPNYSSELNVNALLLGDSALYLCASSQGLAGVGDTQYFGPGTRLTVL.

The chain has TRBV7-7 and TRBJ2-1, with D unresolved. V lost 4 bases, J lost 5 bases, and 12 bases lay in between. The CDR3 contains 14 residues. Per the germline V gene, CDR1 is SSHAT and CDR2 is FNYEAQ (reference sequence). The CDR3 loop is CASSYSRLHNEQFF. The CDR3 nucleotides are TGTGCCAGCAGCTATTCGCGACTCCACAATGAGCAGTTCTTC.

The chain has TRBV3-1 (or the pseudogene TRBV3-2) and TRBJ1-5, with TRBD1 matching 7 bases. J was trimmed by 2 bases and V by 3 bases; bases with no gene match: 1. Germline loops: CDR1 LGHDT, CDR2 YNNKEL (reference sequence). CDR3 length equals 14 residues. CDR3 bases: TGTGCCAGCAGCCACGACAGGGGCAATCAGCCCCAGCATTTT. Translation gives CASSHDRGNQPQHF.